Sequencing of this TCR beta chain was carried out in a study of CD8 T cells in ankylosing spondylitis. This clonotype was detected many times. Its antigen is unidentified. The CDR3 is 22 residues long. CDR1 DFQATT and CDR2 SNEGSKA come from the germline V gene (reference sequence). V lost 0 bases, J lost 0 bases, and 30 bases lay in between. 5'-RACE, quantitative and with molecular barcodes, yielded the TCR beta libraries. TCRdb re-called the 5' RACE reads through MiXCR, storing one row per CDR3 protein. The table shows a few hundred thousand distinct CDR3 sequences, with 20% occurring only once. Study outcomes and limitations: Among TCR beta sequences, a motif of roughly 8 highly homologous variants appeared characteristic of ankylosing spondylitis blood. Clones linked to disease, bearing a CD8+ phenotype, were relatively rare in peripheral blood.

This sequence was found in a female donor with ankylosing spondylitis or in good health (not recorded which). The genes are TRBV20-1 and TRBJ1-5; D not resolved. Sequencing used blood, either unsorted or a sorted T cell fraction (not recorded which). In nucleotides, the CDR3 is TGCAGTGCTAGAGATCTTAGACAACCGGCCGGGCCTTCTCCCTATAGCAATCAGCCCCAGCATTTT. It specifies CSARDLRQPAGPSPYSNQPQHF.